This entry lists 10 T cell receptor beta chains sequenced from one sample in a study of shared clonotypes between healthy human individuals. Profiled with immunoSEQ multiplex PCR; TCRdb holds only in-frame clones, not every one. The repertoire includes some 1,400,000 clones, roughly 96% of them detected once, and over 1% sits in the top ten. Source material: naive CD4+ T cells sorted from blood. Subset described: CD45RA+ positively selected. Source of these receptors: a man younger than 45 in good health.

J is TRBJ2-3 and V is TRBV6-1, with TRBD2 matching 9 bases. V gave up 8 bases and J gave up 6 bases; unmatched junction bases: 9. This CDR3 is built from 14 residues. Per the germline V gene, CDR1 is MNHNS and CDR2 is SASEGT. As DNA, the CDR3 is TGTGCCAGCGAGGCGGGAGGGGCACTGGATACGCAGTATTTT. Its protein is CASEAGGALDTQYF.

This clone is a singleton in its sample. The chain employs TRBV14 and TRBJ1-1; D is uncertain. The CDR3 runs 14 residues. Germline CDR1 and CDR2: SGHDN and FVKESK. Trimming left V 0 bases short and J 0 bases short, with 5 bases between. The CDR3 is CASSQDPLNTEAFF. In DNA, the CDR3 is TGTGCCAGCAGCCAAGACCCTTTGAACACTGAAGCTTTCTTT.

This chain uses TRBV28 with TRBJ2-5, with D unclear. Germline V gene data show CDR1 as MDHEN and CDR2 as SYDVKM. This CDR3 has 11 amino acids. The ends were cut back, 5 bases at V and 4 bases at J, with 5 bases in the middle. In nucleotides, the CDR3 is TGTGCCAGCAGTCCTTTAGAGACCCAGTACTTC. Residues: CASSPLETQYF.

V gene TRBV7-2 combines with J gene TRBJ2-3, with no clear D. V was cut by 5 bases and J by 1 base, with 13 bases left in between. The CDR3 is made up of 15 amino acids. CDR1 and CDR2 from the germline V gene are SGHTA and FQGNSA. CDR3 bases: TGTGCCAGCAGCGATGACCCATTTCGCACAGATACGCAGTATTTT. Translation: CASSDDPFRTDTQYF.

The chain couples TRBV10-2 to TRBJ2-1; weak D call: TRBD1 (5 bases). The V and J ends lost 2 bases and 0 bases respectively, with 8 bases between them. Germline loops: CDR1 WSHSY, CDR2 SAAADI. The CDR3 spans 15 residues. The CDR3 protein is CASSEGAPSYNEQFF. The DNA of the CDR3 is TGCGCCAGCAGTGAGGGGGCACCCTCCTACAATGAGCAGTTCTTC.

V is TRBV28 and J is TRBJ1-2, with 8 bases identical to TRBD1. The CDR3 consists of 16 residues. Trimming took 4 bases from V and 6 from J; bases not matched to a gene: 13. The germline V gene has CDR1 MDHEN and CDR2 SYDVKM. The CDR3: CASSYYYGQGIHGYTF. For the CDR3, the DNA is TGTGCCAGCAGTTACTACTATGGACAGGGTATTCATGGCTACACCTTC.

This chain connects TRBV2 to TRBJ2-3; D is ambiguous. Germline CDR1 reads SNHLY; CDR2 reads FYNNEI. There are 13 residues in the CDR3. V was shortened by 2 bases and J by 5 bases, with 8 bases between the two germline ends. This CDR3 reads CASSEPQRDTQYF. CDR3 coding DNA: TGTGCCAGCAGTGAACCCCAACGAGATACGCAGTATTTT.

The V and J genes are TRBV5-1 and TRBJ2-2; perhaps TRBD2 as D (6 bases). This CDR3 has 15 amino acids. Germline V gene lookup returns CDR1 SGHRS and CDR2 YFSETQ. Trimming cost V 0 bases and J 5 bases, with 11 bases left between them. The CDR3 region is CASSLVVGGTGELFF. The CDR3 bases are TGCGCCAGCAGCTTGGTGGTCGGGGGAACCGGGGAGCTGTTTTTT.

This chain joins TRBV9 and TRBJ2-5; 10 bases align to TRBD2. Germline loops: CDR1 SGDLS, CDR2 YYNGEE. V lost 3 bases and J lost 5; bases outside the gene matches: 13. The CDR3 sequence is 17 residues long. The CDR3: CASSERVSAGGPETQYF. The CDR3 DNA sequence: TGTGCCAGCAGCGAGAGGGTTTCAGCGGGAGGGCCGGAGACCCAGTACTTC.

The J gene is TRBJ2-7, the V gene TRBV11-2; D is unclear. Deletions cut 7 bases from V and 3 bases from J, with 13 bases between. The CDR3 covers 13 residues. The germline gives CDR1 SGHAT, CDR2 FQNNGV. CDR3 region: CASNPAVYYEQYF. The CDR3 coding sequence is TGTGCCAGCAACCCTGCAGTCTACTACGAGCAGTACTTC.